This T cell receptor beta chain was documented in a study of shared clonotypes between healthy human individuals (dated by TCRdb to the early 2020s). For the study in its entirety: A few men and a couple of women, aged 18 to 49 years, made up the cohort. To increase sequencing depth and limit assay-specific biases, TCR repertoire library preparation and sequencing were carried out by different laboratories using diverse techniques. The study deeply sequenced blood TCR repertoires of about 5 healthy adults to estimate repertoire size and the extent of clonotype sharing between individuals. For each donor, CD4 naive and CD4 memory were each run on three plates, CD8 naive on two plates, and CD8 memory on one plate. Between about 0.94 and 10 billion PBMCs per donor were obtained by leukapheresis. Broad study findings and their caveats: Pairwise subsampling led to the expectation that sequencing depth would affect the degree of clonotype sharing among donors. Clonotypes shared by all four sorted-subset donors showed higher generation probabilities than non-shared clonotypes. The small number of donors limited the genetic and exposure-history diversity represented. Larger estimated clonotype richness was generally found for naive subsets than for memory subsets. Even with the large sequencing depth, rarefaction of the sorted-subset datasets indicated that sequencing was incomplete. Sampling was restricted to blood, and TCR repertoires in tissues likely differ from the TCR repertoires found in blood. Sharing across several donors was observed for about 5% of naive CD4, over 3% of naive CD8, over 2% of memory CD4, and about 0.39% of memory CD8 clonotypes.

TCR CDR3 regions were amplified from genomic DNA by multiplex PCR using the deep immunoSEQ assay. Extracted genomic DNA from each cell subset was distributed evenly across all wells of several immunoSEQ 96-well plates, and each plate was treated as a replicate. For sorted subsets, each replicate PCR was loaded with 150 to 250 ng genomic DNA, equivalent to some 27,000 T cell genomes. Purified libraries were quantified with a Qubit 3.0 fluorometer, sized on a Bioanalyzer 2100, and re-quantified with the KAPA Library Quantification kit. A separate single-read 150-cycle Illumina NextSeq 550 flow cell was used to sequence each immunoSEQ 96-well plate. The authors' pipeline ran thus. Because the immunoSEQ output included only junctional sequences and no quality scores, the filtering could not be the same as the filtering used for full-length reads. To assign V/J genes and CDR3, sequences were annotated using PyIR, a Python wrapper for IgBLAST v1.9, with IMGT germline references. Reads were filtered out if the reads had weak V/J assignments (E-value above 1e-6), no CDR3, stop codons, out-of-frame junctions, or ambiguous translated residues. V3J clonotypes were defined as sequences sharing the same inferred V gene, J gene, and CDR3 amino acid sequence. Percentage overlap between repertoires was computed as shared unique clonotypes divided by the size of the smaller repertoire. RTK rarefaction, the Chao1 estimator, and Recon v2.1 estimates of unobserved clonotypes were used to assess repertoire richness. Generation probabilities were computed with OLGA for all TCRbeta clonotypes obtained by the gDNA method from a handful of donors. The table was pulled from immuneACCESS by TCRdb, which kept in-frame rearrangements only. Such tables lose some clones; where checked, under half of the loss comes from unresolved V genes, and the rest has no known cause. That table supplies the V and J calls and clone size; D and trimming were determined from the DNA. Within this sample are over 2 million clones, with just under 95% of them counted one time only. The ten largest account for 0.37% of the sample.

From the germline V gene (reference sequence), CDR1 is LNHNV and CDR2 is YYDKDF. V is shortened by 1 base, J by 0 bases, and the region joining them spans 3 bases. Its CDR3 holds 13 amino acids, cysteine through phenylalanine. Just the 39-base CDR3 DNA is kept, in frame starting at base 1. On this clone itself: No cognate antigen has been identified for it. No much larger clone is present one base from it, and per-base qualities are unavailable. Within the sample, other DNA sequences also encode this same CDR3.

The donors were healthy, HIV-negative adults who had no recently reported acute infections or vaccinations. Every donor was a Caucasian adult living in Nashville, Tennessee, USA. CD4+ T cells were enriched by magnetic negative selection, after which naive cells were positively selected on CD45RA and the negative fraction was taken as the memory subset. Blood was collected by leukapheresis, and PBMCs were isolated by Ficoll-Histopaque density gradient centrifugation and then cryopreserved in liquid nitrogen vapor phase. Purity and quantity of every magnetically sorted T cell population were checked by analytical flow cytometry. Genomic DNA was isolated from every sorted fraction and measured by UV absorbance on a Nanodrop 2000c.

Sample: naive CD4+ T cells from PBMCs. This specimen's cell subset or site label, interpreted: CD45RA+ positively selected. This sequence uses TRBV15 and TRBJ1-1, with the D gene too uncertain to name. The receptor comes from a man aged 18 to 30 in good health. Some clones in this sample may be carry-over from other donors' samples. The base sequence is TGTGCCACCAGCAGAGGTCTGAACACTGAAGCTTTCTTT. Translated, this gives CATSRGLNTEAFF. The CDR3 plus the reference TRBV15 and TRBJ1-1 genes for the other parts give the full variable domain: DAMVIQNPRYQVTQFGKPVTLSCSQTLNHNVMYWYQQKSSQAPKLLFHYYDKDFNNEADTPDNFQSRRPNTSFCFLDIRSPGLGDTAMYLCATSRGLNTEAFFGQGTRLTVV.